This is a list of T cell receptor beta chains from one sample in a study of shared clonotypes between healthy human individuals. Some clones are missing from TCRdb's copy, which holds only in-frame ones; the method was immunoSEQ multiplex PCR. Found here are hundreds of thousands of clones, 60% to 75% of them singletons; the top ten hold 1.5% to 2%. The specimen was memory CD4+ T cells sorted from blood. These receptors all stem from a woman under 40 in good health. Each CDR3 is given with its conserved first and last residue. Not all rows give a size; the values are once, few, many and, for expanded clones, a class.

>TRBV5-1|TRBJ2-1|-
CASRSSGSSYNEQFF
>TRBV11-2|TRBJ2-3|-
CASSSLAGAGDTQYF
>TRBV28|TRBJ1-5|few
CASSPPGQHSNQPQHF
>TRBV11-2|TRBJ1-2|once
CASSLVMVNYGYTF
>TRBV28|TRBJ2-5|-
CASRRTDRETQYF
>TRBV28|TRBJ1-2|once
CASSQTGNANYGYTF
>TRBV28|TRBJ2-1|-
CASSLTPSGQSVAEFF
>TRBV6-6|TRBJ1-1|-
CASSGIETNTEAFF
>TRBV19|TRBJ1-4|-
CASRPDSSNEKLFF
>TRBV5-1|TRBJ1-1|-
CASSLNKGGNTEAFF
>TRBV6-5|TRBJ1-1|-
CASSYEEGEAFF
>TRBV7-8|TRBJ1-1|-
CASSRTVEAFF
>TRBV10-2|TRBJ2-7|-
CASSESAGSLKQYF
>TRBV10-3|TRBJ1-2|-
CAIGREPAGYTF
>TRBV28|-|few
CASRPGLESYEQYF
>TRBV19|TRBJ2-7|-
CASSRSDEQYF
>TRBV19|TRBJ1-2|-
CASSLGQGAFNGYTF
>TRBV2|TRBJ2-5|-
CASSESGLAGRETQYF
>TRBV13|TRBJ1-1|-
CASSWRTMNTEAFF
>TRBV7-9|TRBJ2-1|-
CASSSSGRYEQFF
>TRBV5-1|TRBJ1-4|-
CASSLEQGNEKLFF
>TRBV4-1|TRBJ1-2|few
CASSQEGQRAATF
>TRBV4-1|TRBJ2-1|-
CASSQGLHYGGNEQFF
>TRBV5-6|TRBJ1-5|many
CASSLRQLEVGQPQHF
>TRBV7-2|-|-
CASSLIQTGGSYEQYF
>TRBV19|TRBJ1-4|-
CASSGQGEKLFF
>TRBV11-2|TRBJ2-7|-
CASSLKIGGYEQYF
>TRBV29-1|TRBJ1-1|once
CSVNTRGVEGNTEAFF
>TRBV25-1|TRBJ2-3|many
CASSEVGQRDTQYF
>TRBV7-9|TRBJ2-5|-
CASREPGLETQYF
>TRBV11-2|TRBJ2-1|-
CASSQGNRAQRSYNEQFF
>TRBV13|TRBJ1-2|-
CASSRGGPVTGYTF
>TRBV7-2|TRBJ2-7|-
CASSLGVLSGRKNEQYF
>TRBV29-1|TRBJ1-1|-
CSANRANTEAFF
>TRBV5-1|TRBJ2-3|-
CASSPPLAEETDTQYF
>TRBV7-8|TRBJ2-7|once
CASSARTSADEQYF
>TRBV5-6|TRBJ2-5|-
CASSPTGRNVETQYF
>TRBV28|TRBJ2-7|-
CASSEGQGVYEQYF
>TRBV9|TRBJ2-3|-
CASSETSSDTQYF
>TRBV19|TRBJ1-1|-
CASSIGTWDQRDAEAFF
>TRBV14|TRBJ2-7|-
CASSQDIGQPSYEQYF
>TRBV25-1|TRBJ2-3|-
CATSRDSTTDTQYF
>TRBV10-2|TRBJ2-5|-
CASSEPGLAGGNQETQYF
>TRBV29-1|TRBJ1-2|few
CSVERTGRSGYTF
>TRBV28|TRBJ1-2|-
CASSAQGLFNYGYTF
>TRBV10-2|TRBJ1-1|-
CATFDSGLLVTEAFF
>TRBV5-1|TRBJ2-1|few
CASSMGTGDNEQFF
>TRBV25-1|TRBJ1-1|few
CASREQGNTEAFF
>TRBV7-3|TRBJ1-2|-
CASSLESGNNYGYTF